Given below is one T cell receptor (beta chain) in context. The antigen is unknown. The Oncomine TCR Beta short-read assay sequenced DNA from cultured CD4+ T cells. One entry per CDR3 protein, called by TCRdb with MiXCR from the PCR reads. The profile shows approximately 7,200 distinct CDR3 sequences, approximately 60% of them singletons. The data were obtained in a study of vaccination and CD4 T cells after COVID-19. About the study: Post-COVID draws followed diagnosis by a median roughly 93 days (range 35 to 161). Each of the control cultures got a CEFX pool, an HIV-1 Nef pool, or no peptide.

Treatment specified: roughly 11-day PBMC culture with coronavirus spike peptide pools or control peptides (ViraFEST assay). It was after roughly ten days of culture that CD4+ T cells were isolated by negative selection. V was clipped by 3 bases and J by 5 bases; unmatched bases: 9. The CDR3 runs 16 residues. Looked up from germline, CDR1 is DFQATT and CDR2 is SNEGSKA (reference sequence). This chain connects TRBV20-1 to TRBJ2-5; 13 bases fit TRBD2. The receptor's source is a human donor who had recovered from COVID-19. Material for sequencing was CD4+ T cells from blood, cultured in vitro. The CDR3 region has the DNA TGCAGTGCTAGCCGGACTAGCGGGAGATTGTGGGAGACCCAGTACTTC. This translates into CSASRTSGRLWETQYF.